The sequence of this T cell receptor (beta chain) was determined in a study of blood T cell repertoires in COVID-19. As for the study in general: Material from acute and convalescent COVID-19 was sourced from the United States, Italy and Spain. T cells, B-cell-depleted T cells, or PBMCs provided the cDNA or gDNA that served as material.

Profiling relied on immunoSEQ multiplex PCR, and the TCRdb table lists in-frame clones only, not all of them. The sample has 390,000 or so clones; approximately 87% are singletons. Enrollees, about 18 to 89 years old, lived in around 23 US areas. Cohort assignment relied on participant-reported clinical history. Germline CDR1 and CDR2: SGHRS and YFSETQ. With 1 base removed from V and 2 bases from J, the gap between germline ends came to 11 bases. This CDR3 is 15 amino acids long. The sequencing input was PBMCs or T cells enriched from blood (not recorded which). The rearrangement uses TRBV5-1 and TRBJ2-3; TRBD1 is a possible D gene (5 bases). The TCR was taken from a woman aged 45 to 65 who had recovered from COVID-19. The CDR3 is CASSLQGKVTDTQYF. CDR3 nucleotides: TGCGCCAGCAGCTTGCAGGGAAAGGTCACAGATACGCAGTATTTT.